This T cell receptor (beta chain) was sequenced in a study of cytomegalovirus exposure and HLA in healthy donors. CDR1 is GTSNPN, CDR2 SVGIG, per germline (reference sequence). The V gene end was trimmed by 2 bases and the J gene end by 2 bases; junction bases not matched to a gene: 8. This CDR3 has 15 residues. For this clone: What it binds is not known.

Whole-study results and caveats: The authors listed about 170 TCR beta chains as cytomegalovirus-associated.

Sequencing was performed with immunoSEQ multiplex PCR; in TCRdb, only in-frame clones are kept and a portion is missing. The sample yields around 160,000 clones, about 89% seen once. Input material: PBMCs. The receptor's source is a woman aged 18-29 years in good health and CMV-seropositive. This chain uses TRBV30 with TRBJ2-5; 7 nucleotides line up with TRBD1. CDR3 region: CAWSLTGQVQETQYF. CDR3 coding DNA: TGTGCCTGGAGTCTTACTGGACAGGTTCAAGAGACCCAGTACTTC.